This TCR beta chain stems from a study of blood T cell repertoires in COVID-19. Study context: There were acute and convalescent COVID-19 samples, and they came from the United States, Italy and Spain.

Sequenced by immunoSEQ multiplex PCR; TCRdb stores in-frame clones only, minus some. This sample has approximately 230,000 clones, with 85% to 90% found just once. The CDR3 sequence is 11 residues long. V shed 0 bases and J shed 8 bases, with 4 bases lying between them. V usage is TRBV12-3 or TRBV12-4 and J usage is TRBJ1-1; D is undetermined. The clonotype comes from a woman between 50 and 59 years old with acute COVID-19. Input material: PBMCs or T cells enriched from blood (not recorded which). CDR3 residues: CASSLAGEAFF. CDR3 DNA sequence: TGTGCCAGCAGTTTAGCCGGGGAAGCTTTCTTT.